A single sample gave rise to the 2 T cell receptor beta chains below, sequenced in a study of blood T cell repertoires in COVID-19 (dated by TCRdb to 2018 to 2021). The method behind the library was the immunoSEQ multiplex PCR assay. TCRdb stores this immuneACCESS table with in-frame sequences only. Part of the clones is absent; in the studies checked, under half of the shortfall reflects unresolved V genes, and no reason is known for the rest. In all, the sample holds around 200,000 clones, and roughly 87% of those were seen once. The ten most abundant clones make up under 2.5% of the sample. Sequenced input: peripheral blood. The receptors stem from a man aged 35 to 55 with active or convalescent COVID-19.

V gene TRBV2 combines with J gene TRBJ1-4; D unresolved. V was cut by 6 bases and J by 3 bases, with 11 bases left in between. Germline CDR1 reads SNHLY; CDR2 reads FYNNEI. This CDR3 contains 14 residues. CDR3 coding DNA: TGTGCCAGCAGATCGACTCTTGCTAATGAAAAACTGTTTTTT. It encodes CASRSTLANEKLFF.

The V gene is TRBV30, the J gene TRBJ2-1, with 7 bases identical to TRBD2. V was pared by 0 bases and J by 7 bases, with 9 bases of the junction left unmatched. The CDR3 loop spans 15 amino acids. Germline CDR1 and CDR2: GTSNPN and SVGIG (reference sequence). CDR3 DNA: TGTGCCTGGAGTGTTCCTAGCGGCAATCCTAATGAGCAGTTCTTC. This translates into CAWSVPSGNPNEQFF. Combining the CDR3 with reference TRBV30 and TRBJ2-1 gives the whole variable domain SQTIHQWPATLVQPVGSPLSLECTVEGTSNPNLYWYRQAAGRGLQLLFYSVGIGQISSEVPQNLSASRPQDRQFILSSKKLLLSDSGFYLCAWSVPSGNPNEQFFGPGTRLTVL.